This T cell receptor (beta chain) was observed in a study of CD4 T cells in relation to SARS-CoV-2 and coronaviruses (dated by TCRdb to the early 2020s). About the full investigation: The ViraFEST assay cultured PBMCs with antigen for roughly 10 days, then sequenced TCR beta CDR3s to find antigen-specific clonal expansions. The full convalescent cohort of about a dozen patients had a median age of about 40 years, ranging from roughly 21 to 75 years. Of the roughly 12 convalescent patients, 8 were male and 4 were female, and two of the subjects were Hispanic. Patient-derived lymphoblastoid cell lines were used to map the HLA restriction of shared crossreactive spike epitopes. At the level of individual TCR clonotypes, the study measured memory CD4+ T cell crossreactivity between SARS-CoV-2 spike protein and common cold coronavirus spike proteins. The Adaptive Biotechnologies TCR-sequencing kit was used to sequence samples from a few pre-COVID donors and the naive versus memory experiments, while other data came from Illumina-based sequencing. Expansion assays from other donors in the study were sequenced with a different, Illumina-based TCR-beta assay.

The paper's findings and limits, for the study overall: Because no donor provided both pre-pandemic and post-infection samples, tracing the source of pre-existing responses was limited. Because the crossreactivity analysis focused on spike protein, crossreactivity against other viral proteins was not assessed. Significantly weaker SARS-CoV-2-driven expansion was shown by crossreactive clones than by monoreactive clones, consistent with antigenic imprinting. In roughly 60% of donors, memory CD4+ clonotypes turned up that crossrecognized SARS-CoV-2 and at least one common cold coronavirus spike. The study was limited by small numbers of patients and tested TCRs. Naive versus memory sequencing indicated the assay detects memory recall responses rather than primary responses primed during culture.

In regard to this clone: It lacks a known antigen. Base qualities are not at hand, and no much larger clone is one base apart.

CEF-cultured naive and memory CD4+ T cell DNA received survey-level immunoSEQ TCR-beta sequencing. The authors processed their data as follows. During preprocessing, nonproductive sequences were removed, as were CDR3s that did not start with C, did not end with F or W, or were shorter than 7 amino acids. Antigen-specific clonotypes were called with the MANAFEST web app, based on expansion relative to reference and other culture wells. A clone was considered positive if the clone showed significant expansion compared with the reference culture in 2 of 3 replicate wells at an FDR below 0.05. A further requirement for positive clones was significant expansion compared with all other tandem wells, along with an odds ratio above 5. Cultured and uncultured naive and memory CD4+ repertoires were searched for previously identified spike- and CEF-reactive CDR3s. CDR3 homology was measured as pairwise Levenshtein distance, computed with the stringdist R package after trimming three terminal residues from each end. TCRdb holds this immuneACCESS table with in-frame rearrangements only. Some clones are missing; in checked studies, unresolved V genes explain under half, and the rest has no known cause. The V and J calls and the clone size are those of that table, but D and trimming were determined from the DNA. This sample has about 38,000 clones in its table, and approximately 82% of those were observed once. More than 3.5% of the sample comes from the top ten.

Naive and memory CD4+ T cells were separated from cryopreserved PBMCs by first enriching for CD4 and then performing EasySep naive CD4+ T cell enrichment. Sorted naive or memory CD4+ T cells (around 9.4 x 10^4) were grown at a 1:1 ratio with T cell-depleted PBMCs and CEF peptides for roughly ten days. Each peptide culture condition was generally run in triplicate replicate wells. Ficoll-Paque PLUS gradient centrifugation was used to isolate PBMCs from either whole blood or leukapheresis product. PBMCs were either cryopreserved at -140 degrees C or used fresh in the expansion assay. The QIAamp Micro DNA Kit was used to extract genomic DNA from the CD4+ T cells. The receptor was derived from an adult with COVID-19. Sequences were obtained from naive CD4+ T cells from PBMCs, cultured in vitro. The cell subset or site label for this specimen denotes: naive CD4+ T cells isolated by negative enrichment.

In nucleotides, the sequence is TGTGCCAGCAGTGCCCGCCTTAGCACAGATACGCAGTATTTT. Translation gives CASSARLSTDTQYF. This chain is built from TRBV6-2 or TRBV6-3 and TRBJ2-3; there is no confident call for the D gene. CDR1 and CDR2 are drawn from the germline V gene: MNHEY, SVGEGT. The CDR3 has 14 amino acids, counting the end cysteine and phenylalanine. Only the CDR3 part of the read is kept: 42 bases, read in frame from the first base. Trimming costs V 5 bases and J 0 bases, and their ends lie 9 bases apart.